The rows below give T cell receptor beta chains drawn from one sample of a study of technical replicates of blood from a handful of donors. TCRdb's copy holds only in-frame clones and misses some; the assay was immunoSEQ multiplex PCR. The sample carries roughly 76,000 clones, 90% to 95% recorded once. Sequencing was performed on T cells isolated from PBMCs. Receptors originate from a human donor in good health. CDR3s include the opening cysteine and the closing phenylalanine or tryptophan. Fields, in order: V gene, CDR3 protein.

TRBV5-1,CASSSGQGDTEAFF
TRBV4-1,CASSHPPQREPSHEQYF
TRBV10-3,CAIGQTGTDNTEAFF
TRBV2,CARGGDSSYEQYF
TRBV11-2,CASSLGTAYEQYF
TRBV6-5,CASRYGQGIPNTEAFF
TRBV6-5,CASSYRQDITTYEQYF
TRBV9,CASSPLAGGGGDTQYF
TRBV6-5,CASSYTWGSYEQYF
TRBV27,CASSLGTGSGYTF
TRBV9,CASSVEEDNEQFF
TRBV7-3,CASSLGREQYF
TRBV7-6,CASSLAPPQREIFGGEQFF
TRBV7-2,CASSLEQGNYGYTF
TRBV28,CASTTVGRNTEAFF
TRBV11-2,CASNEGLAGGTDTQYF
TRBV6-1,CASSELVSGSFLKTQYF
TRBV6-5,CASSYSPRLVADTQYF
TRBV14,CASSQPLIHSLAKNIQYF
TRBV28,CASSFDREVGEKLFF
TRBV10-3,CAISGGTSGRITANEQFF
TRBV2,CASSPEAFF
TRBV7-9,CASSPQDNTEAFF
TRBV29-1,CSASPGQAHTGELFF
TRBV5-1,CASSSGVNYGYTF
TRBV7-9,CASSVVGATEQYF
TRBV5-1,CASAPTGGNQPQHF
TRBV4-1,CASSAGTSGREQYF
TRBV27,CASSLQATNEKLFF
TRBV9,CASSVGGAYSYEQYF
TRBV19,CASSIGLDNQPQHF